The T cell receptor beta chain described here comes from a study of neurological immune-mediated disorders (dated by TCRdb to about 2019). At the level of the whole study: Using UMI-based sequencing, the study compared peripheral blood TCR-beta repertoires from patients with HTLV-I-associated myelopathy (HAM/TSP), patients with multiple sclerosis, and healthy controls. Longitudinal samples, technical triplicates and paired sorted CD4+ and CD8+ T-cell subsets, alongside PBMC samples, were included among the approximately 99 TCR-beta libraries. The cohort included approximately 70 subjects: about 15 with HAM/TSP, approximately 35 with multiple sclerosis, and approximately 20 healthy controls.

This clonotype was seen repeatedly, ten times or more. This receptor's antigen is unknown. Base qualities are not recorded, but no much larger clone differs from it by a single base. The full study reports these points: Expanded clones from different subjects shared no identical CDR3 amino acid sequences, which suggests that TCR-beta repertoires were private in all groups. TCR clonal expansion was greatest in HAM/TSP patients and smallest in MS patients, who ranked below even healthy controls.

Healthy controls were blood bank volunteers in Maryland, USA. For the sorted-subset TCR libraries, the starting material was about 930,000 sorted CD4+ or CD8+ T cells. Peripheral blood underwent Ficoll-Hypaque density gradient centrifugation to isolate PBMCs, which were then cryopreserved in liquid nitrogen. Paired sorted CD4+ and CD8+ subsets came from healthy controls, HAM/TSP patients and MS patients. cDNA was synthesized by template-switch 5'RACE using a primer carrying a 10-nucleotide random unique molecular identifier by which each TCR transcript was tagged. Every sequencing run covered 15-18 subjects and yielded more than 180 million TCR-beta sequences. The RNeasy kit was used for extraction of total RNA. The KAPA Real-time Library Amplification kit was used to amplify TCR-beta VDJ regions with primers for the TCR constant region and the 5'RACE anchor. A first PCR added sample indexes and Illumina adaptors, after which a second PCR increased the library yield. The roughly 650 bp TCR product was size-selected on a 2% E-gel SizeSelection system after Ampure bead purification. Before pooling, library quality was assessed on a Bioanalyzer, concentration was determined with Qubit, and library quantification was performed with the Kapa Library Quantification kit. Paired-end 2 x 150 bp sequencing of the libraries was performed on an Illumina HiSeq 2500. To increase sequence diversity, about 23-32% phiX was spiked into each library pool. In the authors' own workflow: Quality-filtered reads were processed with the UMI-based MiGEC pipeline, which removed over 75% of raw TCR sequences during error correction. IMGT germline references were used for aligning VDJ genes, and each clonotype was defined as a unique CDR3 amino acid sequence together with its V-J genes. Clonal expansion, Shannon diversity and CDR3 relatedness (CalcPairwiseDistances, ClusterSamples) were evaluated with VDJtools, and phylogenetic trees were built with CLCbio workbench. Expanded clones were defined as having at least 8 unique UMIs, based on coefficient-of-variation modelling across technical triplicates. TCRdb trimmed public reads at Q25 via fastp, called clones via MiXCR and kept in-frame beta chains. Every entry covers one CDR3 protein and lists the most common genes and DNA from its rows. These V and J calls derive from TCRdb rather than the authors' analysis. Across this sample there are about 21,000 distinct CDR3 sequences, with around 6.2% seen only once. The ten largest account for 35% to 55% of the sample.

The receptor's source is a man in his late teens or twenties in good health. The sequencing input was CD8+ T cells from blood.

The CDR3 loop reads CASSLESSGQYNEQFF. The sequenced DNA: TGTGCCAGCAGCTTAGAGTCTAGCGGGCAATACAATGAGCAGTTCTTC. The chain is assembled from TRBV7-3 and TRBJ2-1; 8 bases in the junction line up with TRBD2. Including the terminal cysteine and phenylalanine, the CDR3 comprises 16 residues. Here the CDR3 DNA is all that survives: 48 bases in frame from base 1. Clipping removes 2 bases from V and 4 bases from J, with 7 as the unmatched junction base count. CDR1 and CDR2, per the germline V gene, are SGHTA and FQGTGA.